These 19 T cell receptor beta chains share one sample of origin, sequenced in a study of cytomegalovirus exposure and HLA in healthy donors. The primer mix had 60 Vbeta and 13 Jbeta primers. Method: immunoSEQ multiplex PCR; TCRdb's copy keeps in-frame clones and lacks some. The data show 140,000 or so clones, around 74% seen once. The specimen sequenced was PBMCs. The receptors were gathered from a man younger than 35 in good health and CMV-seropositive.

V and J are TRBV27 and TRBJ2-1; D remains ambiguous. Germline values: CDR1 MNHEY, CDR2 SMNVEV (reference sequence). This CDR3 contains 14 residues. The V end lost 6 bases, the J end lost 0 bases, and 9 bases lay between the germline ends. CDR3: CASSERGSYNEQFF. The DNA of the CDR3 is TGTGCCAGCAGCGAGCGCGGCTCCTACAATGAGCAGTTCTTC.

This clone was seen more than once but under ten times. The V call is TRBV25-1, the J call TRBJ1-1; D unresolved. V was clipped by 5 bases and J by 0 bases, with 7 bases between them. Germline CDR1 reads MGHDK; CDR2 reads SYGVNS. The CDR3 has 13 amino acids. The DNA for the CDR3 is TGTGCCAGCAGTTTTTCAGTGAACACTGAAGCTTTCTTT. This codes for CASSFSVNTEAFF.

CDR3 region: CASSIDGQGPRNQPQHF. DNA for the CDR3: TGTGCCAGTAGTATAGATGGACAGGGGCCCCGCAATCAGCCCCAGCATTTT. The chain couples TRBV19 to TRBJ1-5, with 9 nucleotides matching TRBD1. The CDR3 extends over 17 amino acids. The J segment lost 2 bases and the V segment lost 0 bases, leaving 5 bases of the junction unmatched. CDR1 is LNHDA, CDR2 SQIVND, per germline (reference sequence).

The V call is TRBV7-9, the J call TRBJ1-2; D might be TRBD1 (6 bases). CDR1 is SEHNR, CDR2 FQNEAQ, per germline (reference sequence). CDR3 length: 14 amino acids. V lost 5 bases and J lost 6, with 16 bases in between. In nucleotides, the CDR3 is TGTGCCAGCAGCGCACAGGGCTTCATACATGGCTACACCTTC. This encodes CASSAQGFIHGYTF.

This clone was detected a few times. The V gene is TRBV6-5, the J gene TRBJ2-7; TRBD1 matches 8 bases. V was pared by 6 bases and J by 2 bases, with 9 bases of the junction left unmatched. The CDR3 runs to 15 residues. Germline V lookup: CDR1 MNHEY, CDR2 SVGAGI. The chain's CDR3 is CASSFGQGMTYEQYF. CDR3 bases: TGTGCCAGCAGCTTCGGACAGGGCATGACCTACGAGCAGTACTTC.

This chain uses TRBV4-1 with TRBJ1-2; 7 positions agree with TRBD1. Germline assignment: CDR1 MGHRA and CDR2 YSYEKL. This CDR3 contains 14 residues. Trimming took 4 bases from V and 1 from J; bases not matched to a gene: 3. CDR3 region: CASSPRQGNYGYTF. Here the CDR3 DNA reads TGCGCCAGCAGCCCTAGACAGGGTAACTATGGCTACACCTTC.

This chain links TRBV27 with TRBJ1-3; D perhaps matches TRBD1 (6 bases). Per the germline V gene, CDR1 is MNHEY and CDR2 is SMNVEV (reference sequence). V lost 4 bases, J lost 0 bases, and 16 bases lay in between. CDR3 length equals 17 residues. CDR3 residues: CASSSEPGHTSGNTIYF. The CDR3 DNA follows: TGTGCCAGCAGTTCAGAGCCGGGACATACCTCTGGAAACACCATATATTTT.

V usage is TRBV2 and J usage is TRBJ1-5; D is possibly TRBD1 (6 bases). CDR3 length equals 14 residues. From germline, CDR1 is SNHLY and CDR2 FYNNEI. V gave up 8 bases and J gave up 0 bases, with 11 bases separating them. Here the CDR3 reads CASARQVSNQPQHF. Written as DNA, the CDR3 is TGTGCCAGCGCGAGACAGGTTAGCAATCAGCCCCAGCATTTT.

V gene TRBV5-8 combines with J gene TRBJ1-1; unclear D gene. Germline V CDR1 and CDR2: SGHTS, YDEGEE. The CDR3 has 14 amino acids. V lost 1 base, J lost 7 bases, and 14 bases lay in between. CDR3 coding DNA: TGTGCCAGCAGCTTGCCAGGTACCCTCTATGAAGCTTTCTTT. This encodes CASSLPGTLYEAFF.

V and J are TRBV5-1 and TRBJ2-1, with TRBD2 identical over 9 bases. Germline CDR1 and CDR2: SGHRS and YFSETQ. This CDR3 has 14 residues. After removal of 3 bases from V and 7 bases from J, the junction contained 5 bases not matched to a gene. CDR3 DNA: TGCGCCAGCAGCTCGGCGCTAGCGGGAAATGAGCAGTTCTTC. Translation: CASSSALAGNEQFF. The variable domain in full, completed from reference TRBV5-1 and TRBJ2-1, reads KAGVTQTPRYLIKTRGQQVTLSCSPISGHRSVSWYQQTPGQGLQFLFEYFSETQRNKGNFPGRFSGRQFSNSRSEMNVSTLELGDSALYLCASSSALAGNEQFFGPGTRLTVL.

Here the CDR3 DNA reads TGTGCCAGCAGGGTTAACTTCGGCACTGAAGCTTTCTTT. This encodes CASRVNFGTEAFF. The genes are TRBV6-1 and TRBJ1-1; no firm D call. This CDR3 spans 13 amino acids. V was cut by 6 bases and J by 4 bases, with 12 bases left in between. Per the germline V gene, CDR1 is MNHNS and CDR2 is SASEGT.

The V call is TRBV27, the J call TRBJ2-6, with D possibly TRBD2 on 5 matching bases. CDR1 is MNHEY and CDR2 is SMNVEV in the germline V gene (reference sequence). V was trimmed by 6 bases and J by 2 bases, leaving 14 bases between them. This CDR3 has 16 amino acids. CDR3 nucleotides: TGTGCCAGCAGCATATCAGCCGGGGCTGGGGCCAACGTCCTGACTTTC. This encodes CASSISAGAGANVLTF.

The chain is built from TRBV4-1 and TRBJ2-5, with TRBD2 matching over 10 bases. Germline V gene data show CDR1 as MGHRA and CDR2 as YSYEKL. V was clipped by 4 bases and J by 4 bases; unmatched bases: 12. The length of the CDR3 is 17 residues. This CDR3 is CASSRDTSGGARETQYF. The CDR3 region has the DNA TGCGCCAGCAGCCGTGACACGAGCGGGGGGGCACGAGAGACCCAGTACTTC.

J is TRBJ1-3 and V is TRBV12-5; D is unresolved. The CDR3 spans 11 residues. The V gene lost 9 bases and the J gene lost 4 bases, with 7 bases spanning the gap. From germline, CDR1 is LGHNT and CDR2 FRNRAP. DNA for the CDR3: TGTGCTAGCGCTATCGGAAACACCATATATTTT. This sequence encodes CASAIGNTIYF.

The chain couples TRBV11-1 to TRBJ1-2, with D maybe TRBD1 (5 bases). The V gene's germline CDR1 is SGHAT and CDR2 FQDESV (reference sequence). The CDR3 consists of 14 residues. V was cut by 2 bases and J by 4 bases, with 11 bases left in between. The DNA for the CDR3 is TGTGCCAGCAGCTTATGGGGCGTCGGCTATGGCTACACCTTC. Translated: CASSLWGVGYGYTF.

This sequence joins TRBV19 and TRBJ2-7; 15 bases match TRBD2. The CDR3 spans 17 residues. With V trimmed by 4 bases and J by 0 bases, 4 bases remained unmatched. From germline, CDR1 is LNHDA and CDR2 SQIVND (reference sequence). The CDR3 DNA follows: TGTGCCAGTAGTACCGGACTAGCGGGAGGGAGCTCCTACGAGCAGTACTTC. Its protein product is CASSTGLAGGSSYEQYF.

The rearrangement links TRBV7-2 to TRBJ2-7, with D perhaps matching TRBD2 (5 bases). V was pared by 0 bases and J by 7 bases, with 16 bases between. The CDR3 is 15 residues long. Per the germline V gene, CDR1 is SGHTA and CDR2 is FQGNSA. CDR3 bases: TGTGCCAGCAGCTTAGCCATGGAGGTCAGGAGAGAGCAGTACTTC. This codes for CASSLAMEVRREQYF.

The chain carries TRBV7-8 and TRBJ1-4; possibly TRBD1 for D (6 bases). V was shortened by 4 bases and J by 0 bases, with 12 bases between the two germline ends. This CDR3 is 16 amino acids long. The germline CDR1 and CDR2 sequences are SGHVS and FQNEAQ. CDR3 in amino acids: CASSWGTRTTNEKLFF. DNA for the CDR3: TGTGCCAGCAGCTGGGGGACACGCACAACTAATGAAAAACTGTTTTTT. Variable domain in full (rest from reference TRBV7-8 and TRBJ1-4): GAGVSQSPRYKVAKRGQDVALRCDPISGHVSLFWYQQALGQGPEFLTYFQNEAQLDKSGLPSDRFFAERPEGSVSTLKIQRTQQEDSAVYLCASSWGTRTTNEKLFFGSGTQLSVL.

CDR3 sequence reads: CASSLMGHSNQPQHF. CDR3 sequence (DNA): TGCGCCAGCAGCTTGATGGGGCATAGCAATCAGCCCCAGCATTTT. This sequence joins TRBV5-1 and TRBJ1-5, with D possibly TRBD1 on 5 matching bases. V gave up 1 base and J gave up 0 bases, with 8 bases separating them. Germline CDR1 and CDR2: SGHRS and YFSETQ. CDR3 length: 15 residues.